This T cell receptor (beta chain) was captured by sequencing in a study of liver allograft versus peripheral blood T cells. As for the study in general: Recipients' peripheral blood served as the comparator for T cell receptor repertoires in transplanted livers. The study's findings and limits: Liver allografts reportedly held T cell receptor repertoires unlike those in peripheral blood.

From the reads, TCRdb called clonotypes with MiXCR, one entry per CDR3 protein. The sample consists of about 14,000 distinct CDR3 sequences, more than 20% of them appearing once. Per the germline V gene, CDR1 is SEHNR and CDR2 is FQNEAQ (reference sequence). This CDR3 has 14 residues. J gave up 4 bases and V 3 bases, and 1 base lay outside the gene matches. Only a few counts were recorded for this clonotype. Its antigen is currently unknown. The gene calls are TRBV7-9 and TRBJ1-2, with 11 bases that match TRBD1. This receptor was obtained from a human patient who had a liver transplant. Some of these T cells may belong to the graft donor. The CDR3 coding sequence is TGTGCCAGCAGCTTTGGACAGGGGGCCTATGGCTACACCTTC. This encodes CASSFGQGAYGYTF.